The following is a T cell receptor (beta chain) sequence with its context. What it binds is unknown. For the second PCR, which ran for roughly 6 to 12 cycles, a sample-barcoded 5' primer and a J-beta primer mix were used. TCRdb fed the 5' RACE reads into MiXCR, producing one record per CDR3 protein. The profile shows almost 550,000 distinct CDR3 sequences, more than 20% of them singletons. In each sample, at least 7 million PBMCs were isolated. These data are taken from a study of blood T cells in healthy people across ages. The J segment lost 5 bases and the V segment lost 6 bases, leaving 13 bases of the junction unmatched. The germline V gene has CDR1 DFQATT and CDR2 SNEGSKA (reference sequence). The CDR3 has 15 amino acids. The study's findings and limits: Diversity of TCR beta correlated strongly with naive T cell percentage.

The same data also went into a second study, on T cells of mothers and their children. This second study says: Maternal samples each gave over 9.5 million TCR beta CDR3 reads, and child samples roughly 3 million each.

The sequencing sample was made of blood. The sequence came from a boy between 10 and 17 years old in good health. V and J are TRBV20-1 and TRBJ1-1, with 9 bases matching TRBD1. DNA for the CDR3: TGCAGTGCCAACACAGGGGGCGCGGTTTGGACTGAAGCTTTCTTT. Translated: CSANTGGAVWTEAFF.